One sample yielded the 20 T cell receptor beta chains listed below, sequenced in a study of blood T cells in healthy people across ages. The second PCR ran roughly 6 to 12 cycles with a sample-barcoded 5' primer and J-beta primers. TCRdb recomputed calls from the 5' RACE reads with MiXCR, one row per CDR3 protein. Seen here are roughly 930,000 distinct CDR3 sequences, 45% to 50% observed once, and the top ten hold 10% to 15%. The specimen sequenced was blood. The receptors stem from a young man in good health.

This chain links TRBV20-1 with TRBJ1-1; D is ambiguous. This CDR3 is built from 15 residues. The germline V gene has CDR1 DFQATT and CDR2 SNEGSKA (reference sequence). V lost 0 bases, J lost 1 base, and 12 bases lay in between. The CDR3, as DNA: TGCAGTGCTAGAGAGGAGGGTTTGGGGAACACTGAAGCTTTCTTT. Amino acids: CSAREEGLGNTEAFF.

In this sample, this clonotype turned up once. CDR3 in amino acids: CASSRGGPLSNQPQHF. CDR3 nucleotide sequence: TGTGCCAGCAGCCGAGGAGGGCCCCTCAGCAATCAGCCCCAGCATTTT. This rearrangement joins TRBV28 to TRBJ1-5, with D uncertain. Germline V gives CDR1 MDHEN, CDR2 SYDVKM. V was pared by 6 bases and J by 1 base, with 16 bases between. This CDR3 spans 16 amino acids. The full variable domain, in which reference TRBV28 and TRBJ1-5 provide the parts outside the CDR3, is DVKVTQSSRYLVKRTGEKVFLECVQDMDHENMFWYRQDPGLGLRLIYFSYDVKMKEKGDIPEGYSVSREKKERFSLILESASTNQTSMYLCASSRGGPLSNQPQHFGDGTRLSIL.

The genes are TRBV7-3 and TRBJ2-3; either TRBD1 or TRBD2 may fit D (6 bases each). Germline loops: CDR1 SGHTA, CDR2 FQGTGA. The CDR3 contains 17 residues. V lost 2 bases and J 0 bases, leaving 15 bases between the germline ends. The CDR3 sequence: CASSLHPGGPSTDTQYF. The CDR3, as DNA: TGTGCCAGCAGCTTACATCCCGGGGGCCCTAGCACAGATACGCAGTATTTT. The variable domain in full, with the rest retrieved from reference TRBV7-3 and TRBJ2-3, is GAGVSQTPSNKVTEKGKYVELRCDPISGHTALYWYRQSLGQGPEFLIYFQGTGAADDSGLPNDRFFAVRPEGSVSTLKIQRTERGDSAVYLCASSLHPGGPSTDTQYFGPGTRLTVL.

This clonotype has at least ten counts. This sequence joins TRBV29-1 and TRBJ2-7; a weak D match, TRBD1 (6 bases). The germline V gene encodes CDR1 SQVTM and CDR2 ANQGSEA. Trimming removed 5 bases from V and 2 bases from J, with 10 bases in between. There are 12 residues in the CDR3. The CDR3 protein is CSVQRDTYEQYF. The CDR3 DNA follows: TGCAGCGTTCAGAGGGACACCTACGAGCAGTACTTC.

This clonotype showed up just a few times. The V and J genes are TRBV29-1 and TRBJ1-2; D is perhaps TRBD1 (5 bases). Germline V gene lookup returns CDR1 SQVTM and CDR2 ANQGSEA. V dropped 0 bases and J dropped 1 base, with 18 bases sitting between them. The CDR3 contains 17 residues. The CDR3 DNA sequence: TGCAGCGTTGAAGATTTTTCCCGGGACGGCGATAACTATGGCTACACCTTC. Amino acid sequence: CSVEDFSRDGDNYGYTF.

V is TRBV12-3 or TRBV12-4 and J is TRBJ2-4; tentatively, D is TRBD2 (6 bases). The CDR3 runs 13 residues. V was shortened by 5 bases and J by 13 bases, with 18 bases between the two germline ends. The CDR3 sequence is CASSVVGGNEQYF. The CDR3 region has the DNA TGTGCCAGCAGTGTAGTCGGAGGGAATGAGCAGTACTTC.

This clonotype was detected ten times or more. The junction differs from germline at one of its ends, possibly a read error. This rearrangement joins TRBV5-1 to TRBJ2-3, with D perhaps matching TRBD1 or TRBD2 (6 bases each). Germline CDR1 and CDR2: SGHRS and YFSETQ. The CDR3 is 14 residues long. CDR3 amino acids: CASSLGGPTDTQYF. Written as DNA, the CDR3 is TGTGCCAGCAGTTTGGGGGGCCCCACAGATACGCAGTATTTT.

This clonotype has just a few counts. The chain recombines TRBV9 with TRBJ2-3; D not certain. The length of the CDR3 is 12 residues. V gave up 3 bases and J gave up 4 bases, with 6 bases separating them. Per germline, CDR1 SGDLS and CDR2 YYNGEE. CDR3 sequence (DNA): TGTGCCAGCAGCGCCAGTCCAGATACGCAGTATTTT. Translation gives CASSASPDTQYF. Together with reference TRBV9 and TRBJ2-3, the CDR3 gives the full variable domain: DSGVTQTPKHLITATGQRVTLRCSPRSGDLSVYWYQQSLDQGLQFLIQYYNGEERAKGNILERFSAQQFPDLHSELNLSSLELGDSALYFCASSASPDTQYFGPGTRLTVL.

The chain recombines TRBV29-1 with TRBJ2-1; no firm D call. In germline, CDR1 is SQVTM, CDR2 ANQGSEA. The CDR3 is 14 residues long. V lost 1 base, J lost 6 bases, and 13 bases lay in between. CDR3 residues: CSVEGIRASNEQFF. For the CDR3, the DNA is TGCAGCGTTGAAGGCATCAGAGCCTCCAATGAGCAGTTCTTC.

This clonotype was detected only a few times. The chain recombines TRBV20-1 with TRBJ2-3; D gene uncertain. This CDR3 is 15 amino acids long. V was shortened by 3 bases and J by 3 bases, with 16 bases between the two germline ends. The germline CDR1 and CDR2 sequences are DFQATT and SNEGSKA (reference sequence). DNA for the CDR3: TGCAGTGCTAGGGCTGGCACCCTGGGGACAGATACGCAGTATTTT. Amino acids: CSARAGTLGTDTQYF.

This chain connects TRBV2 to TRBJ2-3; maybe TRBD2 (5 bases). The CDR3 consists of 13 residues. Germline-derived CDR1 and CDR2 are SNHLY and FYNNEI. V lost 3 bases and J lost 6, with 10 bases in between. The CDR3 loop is CASSDLLADTQYF. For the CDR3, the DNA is TGTGCCAGCAGTGATCTCCTAGCCGATACGCAGTATTTT.

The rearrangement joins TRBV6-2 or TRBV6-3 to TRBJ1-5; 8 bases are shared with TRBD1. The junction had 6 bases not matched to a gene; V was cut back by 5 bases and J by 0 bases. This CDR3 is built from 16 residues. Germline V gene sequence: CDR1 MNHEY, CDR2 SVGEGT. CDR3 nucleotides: TGTGCCAGCAGTCCGGACAGGGCTAATAGCAATCAGCCCCAGCATTTT. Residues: CASSPDRANSNQPQHF.

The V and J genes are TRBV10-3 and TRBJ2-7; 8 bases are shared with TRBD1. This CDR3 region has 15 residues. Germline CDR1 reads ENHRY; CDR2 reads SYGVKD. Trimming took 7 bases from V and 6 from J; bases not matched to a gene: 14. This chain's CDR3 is CAINGGQGPDCEQYF. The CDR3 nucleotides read TGTGCCATCAACGGCGGACAGGGCCCTGACTGCGAGCAGTACTTC.

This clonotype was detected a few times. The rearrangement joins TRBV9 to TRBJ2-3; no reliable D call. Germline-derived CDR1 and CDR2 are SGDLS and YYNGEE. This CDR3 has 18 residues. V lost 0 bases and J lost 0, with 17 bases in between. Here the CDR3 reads CASSVGASSYASTDTQYF. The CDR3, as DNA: TGTGCCAGCAGCGTAGGGGCATCGTCCTATGCTAGCACAGATACGCAGTATTTT.

DNA for the CDR3: TGTGCCAGCAGTGATGTGGGTAGCCTTACCTACGAGCAGTACTTC. It specifies CASSDVGSLTYEQYF. V usage is TRBV2 and J usage is TRBJ2-7; D gene unclear. V was pared by 3 bases and J by 2 bases, with 14 bases between. Germline values: CDR1 SNHLY, CDR2 FYNNEI. CDR3 size: 15 residues.

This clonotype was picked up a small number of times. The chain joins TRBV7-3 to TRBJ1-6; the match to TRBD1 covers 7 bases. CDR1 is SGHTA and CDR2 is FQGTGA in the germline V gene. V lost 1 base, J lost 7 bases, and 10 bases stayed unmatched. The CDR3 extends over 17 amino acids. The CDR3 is CASSLSIETGRNSPLHF. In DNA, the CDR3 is TGTGCCAGCAGCTTAAGTATCGAGACAGGGAGAAATTCACCCCTCCACTTT.

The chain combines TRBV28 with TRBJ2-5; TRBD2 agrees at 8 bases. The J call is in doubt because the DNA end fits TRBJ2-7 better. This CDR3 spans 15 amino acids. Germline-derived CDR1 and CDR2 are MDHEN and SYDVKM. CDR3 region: CASRSSGSRGGEQYF. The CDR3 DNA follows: TGTGCCAGCAGGAGCTCCGGGAGCCGGGGGGGCGAGCAGTACTTC.

The CDR3 nucleotides are TGTGCCAGCAGCGAGGGGGCGGCTAATGAAAAACTGTTTTTT. Residues: CASSEGAANEKLFF. The J gene is TRBJ1-4, the V gene TRBV7-9, with 7 bases aligning to TRBD1. The J segment lost 3 bases and the V segment lost 5 bases, leaving 3 bases of the junction unmatched. CDR1 SEHNR and CDR2 FQNEAQ come from the germline V gene (reference sequence). This CDR3 region has 14 residues.

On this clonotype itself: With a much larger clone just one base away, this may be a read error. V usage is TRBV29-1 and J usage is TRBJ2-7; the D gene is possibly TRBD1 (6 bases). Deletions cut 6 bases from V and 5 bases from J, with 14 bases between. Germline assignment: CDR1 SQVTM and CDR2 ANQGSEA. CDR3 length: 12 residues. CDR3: CSVQGNGDEQYF. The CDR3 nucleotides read TGCAGCGTGCAGGGGAACGGCGACGAGCAGTACTTC.

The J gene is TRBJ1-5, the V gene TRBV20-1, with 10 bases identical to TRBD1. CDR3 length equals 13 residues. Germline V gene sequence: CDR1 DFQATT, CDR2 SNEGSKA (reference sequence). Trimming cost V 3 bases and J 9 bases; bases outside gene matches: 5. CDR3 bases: TGCAGTGCTAGGAGGACAGGGGGTCGGCCCCAGCATTTT. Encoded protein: CSARRTGGRPQHF.